This TCR beta chain emerged from a study of CD8 T cells in ankylosing spondylitis. The germline gives CDR1 PRHDT, CDR2 FYEKMQ (reference sequence). There are 18 residues in the CDR3. Deletions cut 0 bases from V and 4 bases from J, with 20 bases between. There are many counts of this clonotype. What it recognizes is unknown. Each CDR3 protein is one row after TCRdb ran MiXCR on the 5' RACE reads. The sample lists fewer than 200,000 distinct CDR3 sequences, approximately 9.9% seen once, with about 15% in the top ten. Study outcomes and limitations: Disease-linked clones had a CD8+ phenotype and relatively low frequency in peripheral blood. Among TCR beta sequences, a motif of several highly homologous variants appeared characteristic of ankylosing spondylitis blood.

The sample consisted of blood, either unsorted or a sorted T cell fraction (not recorded which). The chain joins TRBV13 to TRBJ2-3; D tentatively fits TRBD1 or TRBD2 (5 bases each). The sequence derives from a female donor with ankylosing spondylitis or in good health (not recorded which). The CDR3 sequence is CASSLGNARDELPDTQYF. The CDR3 DNA is TGTGCCAGCAGCTTAGGGAACGCACGGGACGAACTGCCAGATACGCAGTATTTT.